The rows below give T cell receptor beta chains drawn from one sample of a study of Graves' ophthalmopathy and Graves' hyperthyroidism. MiXCR, applied by TCRdb to the multiplex PCR reads, yields one record per CDR3 protein. The repertoire consists of 350,000 to 450,000 distinct CDR3 sequences, with roughly 21% occurring once and the leading ten covering 2.5% to 3%. What was sequenced was peripheral blood. The receptors shown here come from a woman under 30 with stable Graves' hyperthyroidism. CDR3s include the opening cysteine and the closing phenylalanine or tryptophan.

cdr3_length j_call v_call cdr3_aa
15 TRBJ1-6 TRBV19 CASSIESGGNSPLHF
14 TRBJ2-7 TRBV3-1 CASSGPRLLSEQYF
14 TRBJ1-1 TRBV12-3/TRBV12-4 CASSYKGASTEAFF
15 TRBJ1-2 TRBV6-1 CASSPRGGGYYGYTF
16 TRBJ2-7 TRBV6-2/TRBV6-3 CASSYSSGAVTYEQYF
16 TRBJ2-6 TRBV6-1 CASSESTGNGANVLTF
12 TRBJ1-1 TRBV6-1 CAGGGRYTEAFF
13 TRBJ2-5 TRBV12-5 CASGLQGEETQYF
13 TRBJ1-5 TRBV29-1 CSVGVGSHQPQHF
13 TRBJ2-5 TRBV29-1 CSVGATGLETQYF
14 TRBJ1-5 TRBV11-2 CASSWGGSNQPQHF
14 TRBJ2-2 TRBV28 CASSLWGGTGELFF
18 TRBJ2-2 TRBV4-1 CASTGPALLIRNTGELFF
12 TRBJ2-5 TRBV5-8 CASSLVVATQYF
14 TRBJ1-1 TRBV5-1 CASFTGTEKTEAFF
14 TRBJ1-1 TRBV24-1 CATSDDRDMAEAFF
12 TRBJ2-2 TRBV24-1 CATSDLRTELFF
13 TRBJ1-1 TRBV20-1 CSARGDRATEAFF
16 TRBJ2-6 TRBV6-4 CASSDKTGSGANVLTF
15 TRBJ1-3 TRBV20-1 CSASGTGRSGNTIYF
13 TRBJ1-5 TRBV7-8 CASSDRVYQPQHF
15 TRBJ1-6 TRBV20-1 CSAREAGEEGSPLHF
15 TRBJ1-2 TRBV6-1 CASSRYAGGIYGYTF
17 TRBJ2-2 TRBV12-5 CASGLSSGRTVAGELFF
17 TRBJ2-2 TRBV2 CASSGGLRDGRAGELWF
14 TRBJ2-7 TRBV20-1 CSASLAGSPYEQYF
14 TRBJ2-7 TRBV6-5 CASSYSDPAYEQYF
10 TRBJ2-2 TRBV6-5 CATPAGELFF
14 TRBJ2-7 TRBV2 CASSAASGTYEQYF
15 TRBJ2-7 TRBV6-1 CASLIGTGGSYEQYF
18 TRBJ2-7 TRBV19 CASSIRGASGRISYEQYF
16 TRBJ2-7 TRBV6-5 CASSYPFAGVVREQYF
15 TRBJ2-7 TRBV28 CASSLLAGDFYEQYF
13 TRBJ2-7 TRBV20-1 CSARKQGPHEQYF
15 TRBJ2-5 TRBV11-3 CASSARTSGKETQYF
13 TRBJ2-7 TRBV7-2 CASSPGIGYEQYF
14 TRBJ2-7 TRBV20-1 CSARGSGGAEEQYF
11 TRBJ1-1 TRBV12-3/TRBV12-4 CATSGRGKAFF
12 TRBJ1-6 TRBV25-1 CASSESALPLHF
15 TRBJ1-2 TRBV4-1 CASSEVYVGDYGYTF
15 TRBJ2-7 TRBV6-2/TRBV6-3 CASSYFGQVEVEQYF
14 TRBJ2-7 TRBV28 CASSLPGGTYEQYF
16 TRBJ2-4 TRBV11-1 CASSLGPRQGWNIQYF
15 TRBJ2-7 TRBV10-3 CAAKGGQGSSYEQYF
14 TRBJ1-1 TRBV6-1 CASIARQPDTEAFF